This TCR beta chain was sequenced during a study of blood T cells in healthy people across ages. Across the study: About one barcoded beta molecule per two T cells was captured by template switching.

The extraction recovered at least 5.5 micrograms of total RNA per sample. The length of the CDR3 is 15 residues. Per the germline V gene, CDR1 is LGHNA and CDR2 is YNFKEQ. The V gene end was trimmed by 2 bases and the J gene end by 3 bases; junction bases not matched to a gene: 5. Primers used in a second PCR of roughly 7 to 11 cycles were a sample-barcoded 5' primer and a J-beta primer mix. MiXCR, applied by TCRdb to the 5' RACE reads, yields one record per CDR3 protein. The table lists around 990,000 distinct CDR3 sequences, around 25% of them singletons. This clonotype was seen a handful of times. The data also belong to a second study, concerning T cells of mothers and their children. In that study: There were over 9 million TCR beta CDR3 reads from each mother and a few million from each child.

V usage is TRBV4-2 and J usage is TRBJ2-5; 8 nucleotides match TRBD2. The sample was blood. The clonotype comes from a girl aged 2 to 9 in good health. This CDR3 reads CASSQLGGEEETQYF. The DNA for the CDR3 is TGTGCCAGCAGCCAACTCGGGGGGGAAGAAGAGACCCAGTACTTC.